This T cell receptor beta chain stems from a study of shared clonotypes between healthy human individuals. Extraction of genomic DNA in unsorted samples used 100 million or so PBMCs. V dropped 0 bases and J dropped 2 bases, with 16 bases sitting between them. The CDR3 is made up of 17 amino acids. Germline V gives CDR1 SGHRS, CDR2 YFSETQ. The authors ran unsorted PBMC replicate PCRs on 250 to 350 ng DNA, about 30,000 T cell genomes. Repertoires were generated with immunoSEQ multiplex PCR, while TCRdb's copy carries only in-frame clones and drops some. Of a few hundred thousand clones detected, roughly four fifths appear once; the ten largest clones hold 9.5% to 15%.

This TCR was sampled from a woman between 40 and 50 years old in good health. Some clones in this sample may be carry-over from other donors' samples. V gene TRBV5-1 combines with J gene TRBJ2-3, with D hard to call. The source material was PBMCs. This CDR3 reads CASSLVLMVGSTDTQYF. As DNA, the CDR3 is TGCGCCAGCAGCTTGGTATTAATGGTGGGGTCCACAGATACGCAGTATTTT.